This TCR beta chain was identified during a study of identical twins. Study findings and constraints: When twins shared out-of-frame alpha sequences, those sequences had excess low generation probability. Conclusions relied on cross-sectional statistical analysis, not following the same donors.

Trimming left V 1 base short and J 0 bases short, with 7 bases between. Germline lookup yields CDR1 SGHKS and CDR2 YYEKEE (reference sequence). This CDR3 has 15 amino acids. TCRdb re-analysed the 5' RACE reads in MiXCR, keeping a single row per CDR3 protein. The sample includes 500,000 to 550,000 distinct CDR3 sequences, roughly 21% seen only once; the top ten take about 0.91%. This clonotype was observed a few times. Its antigen is as yet unknown. These same data were also listed under a study on T cells expressing NK-cell markers. According to that study: Dominant NKG2C+ clonotypes in six donors made up roughly 1.0-7.5% of CD8+ T cells. The leading position in the CD3+CD56-NKG2C+ fraction of several donors also went to these clonotypes.

The sequence was obtained from a woman aged 18-29 years in good health. Sequences were obtained from CD4+ T cells sorted from blood. This chain links TRBV5-5 with TRBJ1-4; D unclear. The CDR3 DNA reads TGTGCCAGCAGCTTGTTGGTAACAACTAATGAAAAACTGTTTTTT. As protein: CASSLLVTTNEKLFF.